This T cell receptor beta chain was recorded in a study of T-cell reconstitution after alpha-beta-depleted transplantation in children. TCRbeta library preparation incorporated unique molecular identifiers. TCRdb used MiXCR to reprocess the PCR reads, holding one entry per CDR3 protein. The top ten clones hold about 8% of a sample with approximately 300,000 distinct CDR3 sequences, about a tenth of them seen once. As to this clonotype: A much larger clone lies one base from this, so it may be a read error.

The CDR3 extends over 15 amino acids. Germline assignment: CDR1 LGHDT and CDR2 YNNKEL (reference sequence). This clonotype was obtained from a boy younger than two with acute myeloid leukemia, due to receive a stem cell transplant. The sample consisted of PBMCs, taken before TCRalphabeta/CD19-depleted stem cell transplant. The chain has TRBV3-1 and TRBJ2-1; D gene unclear. The CDR3 here is CASSQAFSSYNDQFF. The CDR3 bases are TGTGCCAGCAGCCAAGCTTTTAGTTCCTACAATGACCAGTTCTTC.